These T cell receptor beta chains were read from a single sample in a study of shared clonotypes between healthy human individuals. This table comes from immunoSEQ multiplex PCR, and its TCRdb copy is limited to in-frame clones, with some not included. The sample lists approximately 2.4 million clones, 95% occurring once. The sequenced sample consisted of naive CD4+ T cells sorted from blood. All receptors come from a young man in good health. CDR3s include the opening cysteine and the closing phenylalanine or tryptophan. D genes are given only for firm matches. Part of the rows lack a size; the others show once, few, many or a class for expanded clones.

>-|TRBJ1-1|-|TRBV6-5
TGTGCCAGCAGTTACGTGGGTGAAGCTTTCTTT
CASSYVGEAFF
>-|TRBJ1-2|-|TRBV6-6
TGTGCCAGCAGTTACCCAGGGCGTAATTATGGCTACACCTTC
CASSYPGRNYGYTF
>-|TRBJ2-1|TRBD2|TRBV9
TGTGCCAGCAGCGTAGCGACTAGCGGGGGATACAATGAGCAGTTCTTC
CASSVATSGGYNEQFF
>-|TRBJ2-7|-|TRBV11-3
TGTGCCAGCAGCCTGGGGGCCAGGGGCGAGCAGTACTTC
CASSLGARGEQYF
>-|TRBJ2-7|-|TRBV7-2
TGTGCCAGCAGCTTAAATTCAATTGCAAGTGAGCAGTACTTC
CASSLNSIASEQYF
>-|TRBJ1-5|-|TRBV20-1
TGCAGTGCAGGGAAGAATCAGCCCCAGCATTTT
CSAGKNQPQHF
>-|TRBJ1-4|-|TRBV18
TGTGCCAGCTCAAGAAACCCCCTCTCGTACGAAAAACTGTTTTTT
CASSRNPLSYEKLFF
>-|TRBJ1-5|-|TRBV28
TGTGCCAGCACCTTGGGGGGGCAGGGCAATCAGCCCCAGCATTTT
CASTLGGQGNQPQHF
>-|TRBJ2-5|-|TRBV5-1
TGCGCCAGCAGCCAGTTGTACCAAGAGACCCAGTACTTC
CASSQLYQETQYF
>few|TRBJ1-6|-|TRBV30
TGTGCCTGGAGCCCCGGGGGCTACAATTCACCCCTCCACTTT
CAWSPGGYNSPLHF
>-|TRBJ1-5|TRBD1|TRBV9
TGTGCCAGCAGCCCAGACAGGGACAGTCAGCCCCAGCATTTT
CASSPDRDSQPQHF
>once|TRBJ2-7|TRBD1|TRBV29-1
TGCAGCGTCGCCGGGACAGGGCTTTCCTACGAGCAGTACTTC
CSVAGTGLSYEQYF
>-|TRBJ2-7|-|TRBV5-1
TGCGCCAGCAGCTTGTTCCAGGGGCCCTCCTACGAGCAGTACTTC
CASSLFQGPSYEQYF
>-|TRBJ1-6|-|TRBV7-9
TGTGCCAGCAGCTTAGTTCGGGCGACGGGGGGCAAGAATTCACCCCTCCACTTT
CASSLVRATGGKNSPLHF
>-|TRBJ1-1|TRBD1|TRBV5-4
TGTGCCAGCAGCTTGCCCTTAGGGGGCGCGAACACTGAAGCTTTCTTT
CASSLPLGGANTEAFF
>-|TRBJ2-7|-|TRBV6-1
TGTGCCAGCAGTGAAATTGGGGTCAGGGAGCAGTACTTC
CASSEIGVREQYF
>-|TRBJ2-2|TRBD2|TRBV19
TGTGCCAGTAGTCTCCGCCGGGACGTAGCGGGAGCAGGGGAGCTGTTTTTT
CASSLRRDVAGAGELFF
>-|TRBJ1-1|-|TRBV4-1
TGCGCCAGCAGCCAAGAATTAGAGTACGGCCCGGCTTTCTTT
CASSQELEYGPAFF
>-|TRBJ1-4|TRBD1|TRBV5-5
TGTGCCAGCAGCGCAGGACAGGGTAATGAAAAACTGTTTTTT
CASSAGQGNEKLFF
>-|TRBJ1-3|-|TRBV10-3
TGTGCCATCAGTGGTACGGGGGTGACTGCTGGAAACACCATATATTTT
CAISGTGVTAGNTIYF
>once|TRBJ2-5|-|TRBV5-8
TGTGCCAGCAGCTTGGCGGTTACGACAGCCGGAGAGACCCAGTACTTC
CASSLAVTTAGETQYF
>-|TRBJ2-3|TRBD2|TRBV5-1
TGCGCCAGCAGCTCCGGGGGGGGCACAGATACGCAGTATTTT
CASSSGGGTDTQYF
>-|TRBJ2-1|TRBD2|TRBV5-1
TGCGCCAGCAGCTCCCTTTCTAGCGGGGCCACTCAGGGGAAAGAGCAGTTCTTC
CASSSLSSGATQGKEQFF
>-|TRBJ2-3|-|TRBV9
TGTGCCAGCAGCGTAGGTTTGCGACGTTTCACAGATACGCAGTATTTT
CASSVGLRRFTDTQYF
>-|TRBJ2-3|TRBD2|TRBV7-3
TGTGCCAGCAGCCTAGCGGGGGGCACAGATACGCAGTATTTT
CASSLAGGTDTQYF
>-|TRBJ2-7|-|TRBV18
TGTGCCAGCTCACCACTTGGGGCGAATGGGGAGCAGTACTTC
CASSPLGANGEQYF
>-|TRBJ2-7|-|TRBV30
TGTGCCTGCCAGGGAATGGGGTACGAGCAGTACTTC
CACQGMGYEQYF
>once|TRBJ2-7|TRBD1|TRBV27
TGTGCCAGTAGGACAGGGGGCGTTAGTTCCTACGAGCAGTACTTC
CASRTGGVSSYEQYF
>-|TRBJ2-1|TRBD1|TRBV9
TGTGCCAGCAGCATCCCGGGACAGGGTATTAATGAGCAGTTCTTC
CASSIPGQGINEQFF
>-|TRBJ2-7|-|TRBV11-2
TGTGCCAGCAGCTTTGACGGTTATTTAGTACCGGCCTACGAGCAGTACTTC
CASSFDGYLVPAYEQYF
>-|TRBJ2-7|-|TRBV11-2
TGTGCCAGCAGGAGGGACAAGTCCTACGAGCAGTACTTC
CASRRDKSYEQYF
>-|TRBJ1-5|-|TRBV27
TGTGCCAGCAGTCCCAGCCTTTATAGCAATCAGCCCCAGCATTTT
CASSPSLYSNQPQHF
>-|TRBJ2-3|-|TRBV18
TGTGCCAGCTCTAGCGCCCGCACAGATACGCAGTATTTT
CASSSARTDTQYF